The 30 T cell receptor beta chains in this list originate from one sample, sequenced in a study of blood T cells in healthy people across ages. The use of a sample-barcoded 5' primer and a J-beta primer mix characterized a second PCR of about 6 to 12 cycles. Each CDR3 protein gets one entry after TCRdb re-called the 5' RACE reads with MiXCR. In the table there are about 750,000 distinct CDR3 sequences, about 55% of which are singletons. Source material: blood. The receptors stem from a man aged 80 or over in good health.

This clonotype was observed a handful of times. The CDR3 DNA is TGTGCCATCAGCGACATCGGACAGCCTAACTATGGCTACACCTTC. It yields the protein CAISDIGQPNYGYTF. The V and J genes are TRBV10-3 and TRBJ1-2; D perhaps matches TRBD1 (6 bases). The CDR3 is 15 amino acids. Germline loops: CDR1 ENHRY, CDR2 SYGVKD. Trimming took off 6 bases at V and 0 bases at J, with 14 bases between the two ends.

The chain has TRBV28 and TRBJ1-2, with 9 bases aligning to TRBD1. Germline lookup yields CDR1 MDHEN and CDR2 SYDVKM. This CDR3 is built from 13 residues. With V trimmed by 5 bases and J by 4 bases, 2 bases remained unmatched. The CDR3 loop reads CASSQTGGYGYTF. CDR3 coding DNA: TGTGCCAGCAGTCAGACAGGGGGCTATGGCTACACCTTC.

The V call is TRBV5-5, the J call TRBJ2-4, with D possibly matching TRBD1 (6 bases). The end of the DNA is better explained by TRBJ2-7, so the J call may be wrong. The CDR3 sequence is 14 residues long. The germline gives CDR1 SGHKS, CDR2 YYEKEE (reference sequence). In nucleotides, the CDR3 is TGTGCCAGCAGCTGGACAGCTGGCCCCTACGAGCAGTACTTC. Translation gives CASSWTAGPYEQYF.

The gene calls are TRBV11-2 and TRBJ2-2, with D uncertain. V gave up 6 bases and J gave up 4 bases, with 9 bases separating them. This CDR3 contains 13 residues. Germline assignment: CDR1 SGHAT and CDR2 FQNNGV. The CDR3 DNA is TGTGCCAGCAGGCGAGGTTCCACCGGGGAGCTGTTTTTT. It yields the protein CASRRGSTGELFF.

This chain links TRBV21-1 with TRBJ2-1; no check of the table's D call, TRBD1, against the DNA was made. TRBV21-1 is tagged as a pseudogene. CDR3 length equals 15 residues. CDR3 nucleotide sequence: TGTGCCAGCAGCGCCCCCATTCGGGGGGGGAATGAGCAGTTCTTC. This codes for CASSAPIRGGNEQFF.

This clonotype was detected only once. This chain uses TRBV28 with TRBJ2-7; possibly TRBD1 for D (7 bases). Trimming took off 10 bases at V and 7 bases at J, with 17 bases between the two ends. In germline, CDR1 is MDHEN, CDR2 SYDVKM. CDR3 length: 12 residues. CDR3 coding DNA: TGTGCCATCCAGGAGGGGGCTCGGGAGCAGTACTTC. Its translation: CAIQEGAREQYF.

This chain joins TRBV20-1 and TRBJ2-1; D is possibly TRBD1 (6 bases). V was trimmed by 3 bases and J by 3 bases, leaving 12 bases between them. CDR1 is DFQATT and CDR2 is SNEGSKA in the germline V gene (reference sequence). The CDR3 loop spans 14 amino acids. CDR3 sequence reads: CSASRDILYNEQFF. The DNA of the CDR3 is TGCAGTGCTAGCCGGGACATACTCTACAATGAGCAGTTCTTC.

The chain uses TRBV3-1 and TRBJ2-3; 12 positions match TRBD2. The V and J ends lost 4 bases and 14 bases, in that order; junction bases with no gene match: 10. The germline V gene encodes CDR1 LGHDT and CDR2 YNNKEL (reference sequence). There are 14 residues in the CDR3. CDR3 sequence: CASSRTSGNRHAYF. The CDR3 DNA is TGTGCCAGCAGCCGGACTAGCGGGAACAGACACGCGTATTTT.

This clonotype was counted at least ten times. V is TRBV10-3 and J is TRBJ2-1; 9 nucleotides match TRBD1. This CDR3 spans 14 amino acids. The ends lost 8 bases at V and 4 bases at J; junction bases unmatched: 6. Germline CDR1 is ENHRY and CDR2 is SYGVKD. The CDR3: CAIGRDREYNEQFF. The CDR3 DNA is TGTGCCATCGGTCGGGACAGGGAATACAATGAGCAGTTCTTC.

V is TRBV11-2 and J is TRBJ2-7; no definite D call. Germline CDR1 SGHAT, CDR2 FQNNGV. This CDR3 region has 14 residues. V dropped 4 bases and J dropped 0 bases, with 10 bases sitting between them. As DNA, the CDR3 is TGTGCCAGCAGCTCCCCGCCTACCTCCTACGAGCAGTACTTC. This gives the protein CASSSPPTSYEQYF.

This sequence joins TRBV7-3 and TRBJ2-5; 9 bases are a match to TRBD2. V lost 2 bases and J lost 5; bases outside the gene matches: 6. CDR3 size: 15 residues. Per the germline V gene, CDR1 is SGHTA and CDR2 is FQGTGA. The CDR3 spells CASSLGAGGPETQYF. The CDR3 nucleotides read TGTGCCAGCAGCTTAGGCGCGGGAGGGCCGGAGACCCAGTACTTC.

V is TRBV12-3 or TRBV12-4 and J is TRBJ2-7; 9 nucleotides match TRBD1. The CDR3 runs to 14 residues. The ends lost 6 bases at V and 2 bases at J; junction bases unmatched: 5. CDR3 sequence: CASRTGQGTYEQYF. The DNA of the CDR3 is TGTGCCAGCAGAACGGGACAGGGAACCTACGAGCAGTACTTC.

This clonotype was counted between two and nine times. The rearrangement uses TRBV27 and TRBJ1-1, with no clear D. V was cut by 7 bases and J by 5 bases, with 17 bases left in between. CDR3 size: 14 residues. CDR1 and CDR2 from the germline V gene are MNHEY and SMNVEV (reference sequence). CDR3 nucleotides: TGTGCCAGCACCACCTTGATGGGGAGGACTGAAGCTTTCTTT. Translated, it gives CASTTLMGRTEAFF.

This clonotype was seen a single time. The chain joins TRBV20-1 to TRBJ2-1; possibly TRBD2 for D (6 bases). The end of the DNA fits TRBJ2-7 better, so the J call may be wrong. This CDR3 comprises 17 residues. Germline V CDR1 and CDR2: DFQATT, SNEGSKA (reference sequence). CDR3 residues: CSARDSSATRLRYEQYF. In DNA, the CDR3 is TGCAGTGCTAGAGACTCAAGCGCGACTAGATTGAGGTACGAGCAGTACTTC.

This clonotype was counted a few times. The V gene is TRBV9, the J gene TRBJ2-1, with D possibly matching TRBD2 (5 bases). Germline CDR1 SGDLS, CDR2 YYNGEE. Trimming removed 4 bases from V and 9 bases from J, with 17 bases in between. The CDR3 totals 14 residues. CDR3 amino acids: CASSPSGGESEQFF. In nucleotides, the CDR3 is TGTGCCAGCAGCCCATCCGGTGGGGAGAGTGAGCAGTTCTTC. Complete variable domain (other parts from reference TRBV9 and TRBJ2-1): DSGVTQTPKHLITATGQRVTLRCSPRSGDLSVYWYQQSLDQGLQFLIQYYNGEERAKGNILERFSAQQFPDLHSELNLSSLELGDSALYFCASSPSGGESEQFFGPGTRLTVL.

The rearrangement joins TRBV15 to TRBJ1-5; weak D call: TRBD1 (6 bases). Germline V gene sequence: CDR1 LNHNV, CDR2 YYDKDF (reference sequence). V lost 1 base to trimming and J lost 3 bases, with 7 bases between them. The length of the CDR3 is 14 residues. CDR3 in amino acids: CATSRGQANQPQHF. Written as DNA, the CDR3 is TGTGCCACCAGCAGAGGACAGGCCAATCAGCCCCAGCATTTT.

This rearrangement joins TRBV10-3 to TRBJ1-2, with D possibly TRBD1 on 6 matching bases. This CDR3 has 15 amino acids. With 0 bases removed from V and 6 bases from J, the gap between germline ends came to 14 bases. CDR1 is ENHRY and CDR2 is SYGVKD in the germline V gene. CDR3 nucleotide sequence: TGTGCCATCAGTGAGTCGGCAGGGGAACGGCATGGCTACACCTTC. The encoded protein is CAISESAGERHGYTF.

This chain joins TRBV20-1 and TRBJ2-5; D is undetermined. The germline V gene has CDR1 DFQATT and CDR2 SNEGSKA (reference sequence). V was trimmed by 6 bases and J by 4 bases, leaving 12 bases between them. CDR3 length: 12 amino acids. CDR3: CSAKEQSETQYF. CDR3 DNA: TGCAGTGCCAAAGAGCAATCAGAGACCCAGTACTTC.

This clonotype was observed once. The genes are TRBV4-2 and TRBJ1-2, with D possibly TRBD1 on 5 matching bases. From germline, CDR1 is LGHNA and CDR2 YNFKEQ. V gave up 1 base and J gave up 5 bases, with 17 bases separating them. The CDR3 is 16 amino acids. The CDR3 sequence is CASSQAGGDVVYGYTF. In nucleotides, the CDR3 is TGTGCCAGCAGCCAAGCTGGGGGGGACGTCGTTTATGGCTACACCTTC.

The V call is TRBV27, the J call TRBJ2-1; tentative D call: TRBD1 (5 bases). Trimming left V 5 bases short and J 9 bases short, with 14 bases between. From germline, CDR1 is MNHEY and CDR2 SMNVEV (reference sequence). The CDR3 runs 13 residues. The CDR3 region has the DNA TGTGCCAGCAGTGCGGACAACCCGGTTGAGCAGTTCTTC. This encodes CASSADNPVEQFF.

The chain has TRBV24-1 and TRBJ1-2; D possibly corresponds to TRBD1 (5 bases). Germline-derived CDR1 and CDR2 are KGHDR and SFDVKD. Trimming shortened V by 4 bases and J by 2 bases, and 13 bases separated the two germline ends. CDR3 length equals 15 residues. The DNA for the CDR3 is TGTGCCACCAGTGACCCCCGGGACTCGAACTATGGCTACACCTTC. It yields the protein CATSDPRDSNYGYTF.

This chain joins TRBV5-1 and TRBJ1-2; 7 bases line up with TRBD1. This CDR3 contains 15 residues. V dropped 3 bases and J dropped 0; count of bases not matched to a gene: 5. Germline loops: CDR1 SGHRS, CDR2 YFSETQ. CDR3 sequence reads: CASSSIQGPNYGYTF. The CDR3 DNA reads as TGCGCCAGCAGCTCGATACAGGGGCCTAACTATGGCTACACCTTC.

The chain joins TRBV14 to TRBJ2-1; 7 nucleotides align to TRBD1. Trimming cost V 3 bases and J 5 bases; bases outside gene matches: 4. The CDR3 loop spans 14 amino acids. The germline V gene encodes CDR1 SGHDN and CDR2 FVKESK. CDR3 amino acids: CASSHWDSNNEQFF. DNA for the CDR3: TGTGCCAGCAGCCATTGGGACAGCAACAATGAGCAGTTCTTC.

Only a few counts were recorded for this clonotype. CDR3: CASSLEGTSGRYYNEQFF. As DNA, the CDR3 is TGTGCCAGCAGCTTAGAAGGGACTAGCGGGAGATACTACAATGAGCAGTTCTTC. The chain links TRBV7-2 to TRBJ2-1, with TRBD2 matching 14 bases. J was trimmed by 3 bases and V by 1 base; bases with no gene match: 5. The germline CDR1 and CDR2 sequences are SGHTA and FQGNSA. The CDR3 extends over 18 amino acids.

The J gene is TRBJ1-4, the V gene TRBV3-1, with a weak D call TRBD1 (5 bases). CDR3 size: 16 residues. Trimming took off 4 bases at V and 8 bases at J, with 20 bases between the two ends. Germline V CDR1 and CDR2: LGHDT, YNNKEL (reference sequence). The CDR3 DNA is TGTGCCAGCAGCCTTTGGGCCAGGGTTTCAGAGGAAAAACTGTTTTTT. This translates into CASSLWARVSEEKLFF.

This clonotype was seen more than once but under ten times. The genes are TRBV5-1 and TRBJ2-2; no firm D call. The ends were cut back, 0 bases at V and 7 bases at J, with 7 bases in the middle. The CDR3 runs to 13 residues. CDR1 and CDR2 from the germline V gene are SGHRS and YFSETQ. The CDR3 region is CASSLAIGGELFF. CDR3 in DNA: TGCGCCAGCAGCTTGGCTATAGGCGGGGAGCTGTTTTTT.

The chain employs TRBV7-3 and TRBJ2-1, with D uncertain. The CDR3 consists of 13 residues. Germline V gene data show CDR1 as SGHTA and CDR2 as FQGTGA. The ends were cut back, 5 bases at V and 9 bases at J, with 14 bases in the middle. The CDR3 here is CASSAQIVGEQFF. The CDR3 nucleotides are TGTGCCAGCAGCGCCCAGATAGTCGGTGAGCAGTTCTTC.

On this clonotype itself: At one boundary the junction diverges from the germline segment, which might be a read error. V is TRBV7-6 and J is TRBJ1-1, with 7 positions matching TRBD1. The CDR3 has 16 residues. Germline lookup yields CDR1 SGHVS and CDR2 FNYEAQ. CDR3 residues: CAGRKQGRGGRTEAFF. CDR3 bases: TGTGCCGGCAGGAAACAGGGGAGAGGAGGTAGGACTGAAGCTTTCTTT.

This chain uses TRBV7-8 with TRBJ1-5; possibly TRBD1 for D (6 bases). The CDR3 contains 16 residues. V was clipped by 5 bases and J by 0 bases, with 14 bases between them. Per the germline V gene, CDR1 is SGHVS and CDR2 is FQNEAQ. CDR3 protein: CASSITGPDSNQPQHF. CDR3 sequence (DNA): TGTGCCAGCAGCATTACAGGGCCTGATAGCAATCAGCCCCAGCATTTT.

This clonotype came up a few times. The rearrangement joins TRBV24-1 to TRBJ2-5; D tentatively reads TRBD1 or TRBD2 (5 bases each). The CDR3 loop spans 13 amino acids. Germline CDR1 and CDR2: KGHDR and SFDVKD. V was trimmed by 7 bases and J by 7 bases, leaving 15 bases between them. The CDR3 loop is CATSETGARTQYF. The CDR3 DNA reads TGTGCCACCAGCGAGACCGGGGCCAGGACCCAGTACTTC.